The present T cell receptor (beta chain) was sequenced within a study of CXCR3-negative and CXCR3-positive naive CD8 T cells. General study points: The TRB CDR3s that CXCR3-positive naive cells carried were more hydrophobic than those of CXCR3-negative naive cells.

This CDR3 has 13 residues. The germline V gene has CDR1 SNHLY and CDR2 FYNNEI. The method, 5' RACE with UMI labels, was used to prepare the TRB cDNA libraries. TCRdb re-called the 5' RACE reads and shows each CDR3 protein once, DNA omitted. The table lists over 100,000 distinct CDR3 sequences, with about 0.35% in the top ten. Comments on this clonotype: No antigen is known for it.

Source material: naive CXCR3+ CD8+ T cells from blood. Subset noted: CD45RO-CCR7+CD27+CD95- naive CD8+ T cells expressing CXCR3 (TNR3+). V usage is TRBV2 and J usage is TRBJ1-1. The source of this sequence is a human donor in good health. Some clones in this sample may be carry-over from other donors' samples. CDR3 sequence reads: CASSDSLNTEAFF. The complete variable domain, with remaining parts taken from reference TRBV2 and TRBJ1-1, reads EPEVTQTPSHQVTQMGQEVILRCVPISNHLYFYWYRQILGQKVEFLVSFYNNEISEKSEIFDDQFSVERPDGSNFTLKIRSTKLEDSAMYFCASSDSLNTEAFFGQGTRLTVV.